This T cell receptor beta chain originates from a study of blood T cell repertoires in COVID-19. The wider study: Nucleic acid was either cDNA or gDNA, and it came from T cells, B-cell-depleted T cells, or PBMCs.

Trimming shortened V by 2 bases and J by 3 bases, and 10 bases separated the two germline ends. The CDR3 is 14 amino acids. Germline loops: CDR1 MNHEY, CDR2 SVGEGT. The authors' processing: Researchers report that nucleated cell counts were estimated from reference gene primer amplification. TCRdb's copy holds only in-frame clones and misses some; the assay was immunoSEQ multiplex PCR. The DNA was the basis for D and trimming; V, J and clone size are from that table. Of 200,000 to 250,000 clones in the sample, under 85% were seen once. The Seattle patients, enrolled during active infection, were followed longitudinally.

This chain uses TRBV6-2 or TRBV6-3 with TRBJ1-1; D remains ambiguous. Sequenced material: peripheral blood. This TCR was sampled from a woman in her twenties or thirties with COVID-19, enrolled during active disease. The CDR3 reads CASSYVGGDTEAFF. The CDR3 DNA sequence: TGTGCCAGCAGTTACGTGGGTGGAGACACTGAAGCTTTCTTT.